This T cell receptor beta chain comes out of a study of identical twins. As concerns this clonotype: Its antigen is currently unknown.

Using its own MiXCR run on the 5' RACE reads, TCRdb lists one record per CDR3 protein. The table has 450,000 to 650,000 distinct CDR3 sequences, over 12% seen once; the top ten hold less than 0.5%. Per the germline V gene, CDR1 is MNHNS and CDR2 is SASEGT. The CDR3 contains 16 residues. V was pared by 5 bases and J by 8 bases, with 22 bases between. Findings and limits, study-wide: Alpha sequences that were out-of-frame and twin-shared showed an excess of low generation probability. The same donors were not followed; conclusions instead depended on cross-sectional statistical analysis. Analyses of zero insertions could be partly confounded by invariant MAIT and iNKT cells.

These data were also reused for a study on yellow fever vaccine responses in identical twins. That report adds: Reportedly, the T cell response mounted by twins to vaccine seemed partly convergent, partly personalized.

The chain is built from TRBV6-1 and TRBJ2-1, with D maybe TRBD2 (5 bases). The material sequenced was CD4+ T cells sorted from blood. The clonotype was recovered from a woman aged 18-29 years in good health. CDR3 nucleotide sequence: TGTGCCAGCAGTCCAGGTCCGGGTGGAGGTTGGGATGAGCAGTTCTTC. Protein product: CASSPGPGGGWDEQFF.